The rows below give T cell receptor beta chains drawn from one sample of a study of Graves' ophthalmopathy and Graves' hyperthyroidism. TCRdb reprocessed the multiplex PCR reads with MiXCR, giving one entry per CDR3 protein. The profile shows 680,000 or so distinct CDR3 sequences, approximately 22% of them singletons. The sequencing input was peripheral blood. The receptors here all came from a woman under 30 with stable Graves' hyperthyroidism. Some clones in this sample may be carry-over from other donors' samples. CDR3s include the opening cysteine and the closing phenylalanine or tryptophan. A D gene is named only where the DNA matches it firmly. Rows give clone size only sometimes, using once, few, many, or a class for an expanded clone.

v_gene: TRBV27; abundance: NA; j_gene: TRBJ2-3; d_gene: NA; CDR3nt: TGTGCCAGCATCTTGACGAGCGGTAGCACAGATACGCAGTATTTT; CDR3aa: CASILTSGSTDTQYF
v_gene: TRBV6-1; abundance: many; j_gene: TRBJ1-2; d_gene: NA; CDR3nt: TGTGCCAGCGCCAACTATGGCTACACCTTC; CDR3aa: CASANYGYTF
v_gene: TRBV28; abundance: few; j_gene: TRBJ1-1; d_gene: NA; CDR3nt: TGTGCCAGCAGTCCAGCGGTGGGCACGAACACTGAAGCTTTCTTT; CDR3aa: CASSPAVGTNTEAFF
v_gene: TRBV27; abundance: NA; j_gene: TRBJ1-1; d_gene: TRBD1; CDR3nt: TGTGCCAGCTCCCTTAGAGGACAGGGCCTAAGGGGAACTGAAGCTTTCTTT; CDR3aa: CASSLRGQGLRGTEAFF
v_gene: TRBV11-2; abundance: NA; j_gene: TRBJ2-5; d_gene: NA; CDR3nt: TGTGCCAGCAGCTTAGATGGATTCCGGGCAGGGTCAGAGACCAAGTACTTC; CDR3aa: CASSLDGFRAGSETKYF
v_gene: TRBV19; abundance: few; j_gene: TRBJ2-2; d_gene: NA; CDR3nt: TGTGCCAGCCGAGCAGGCCCGAACACCGGGGAGCTGTTTTTT; CDR3aa: CASRAGPNTGELFF
v_gene: TRBV12-3/TRBV12-4; abundance: many; j_gene: TRBJ1-3; d_gene: TRBD1; CDR3nt: TGTGCCAGCAGTTTAGGGACAGGTCGCTCTGGAAACACCATATATTTT; CDR3aa: CASSLGTGRSGNTIYF
v_gene: TRBV29-1; abundance: many; j_gene: TRBJ2-4; d_gene: NA; CDR3nt: TGCAGCGTTGCGGTTCAGGGTGAAGACATTCAGTACTTC; CDR3aa: CSVAVQGEDIQYF
v_gene: TRBV9; abundance: many; j_gene: TRBJ2-5; d_gene: NA; CDR3nt: TGTGCCAGCAGCGTAGGTGGGGTTAGCCAAGAGACCCAGTACTTC; CDR3aa: CASSVGGVSQETQYF
v_gene: TRBV15; abundance: NA; j_gene: TRBJ1-2; d_gene: TRBD1; CDR3nt: TGTGCCACCAGCAGAGATACATTGGACAGGCCTAACTATGGCTACACCTTC; CDR3aa: CATSRDTLDRPNYGYTF
v_gene: TRBV6-2/TRBV6-3; abundance: many; j_gene: TRBJ2-5; d_gene: NA; CDR3nt: TGTGCCAGCAGTTACTCGATTGCGGGCTCCCAAGAGACCCAGTACTTC; CDR3aa: CASSYSIAGSQETQYF
v_gene: TRBV6-1; abundance: many; j_gene: TRBJ1-1; d_gene: TRBD1; CDR3nt: TGTGCCAGCGTGAGGGACAGGATGAACACTGAAGCTTTCTTT; CDR3aa: CASVRDRMNTEAFF
v_gene: TRBV5-1; abundance: many; j_gene: TRBJ1-2; d_gene: NA; CDR3nt: TGCGCCAGCAGAGAGGATAACTATGGCTACACCTTC; CDR3aa: CASREDNYGYTF
v_gene: TRBV30; abundance: NA; j_gene: TRBJ2-7; d_gene: NA; CDR3nt: TGTGCCTGGAGTCCAGGATGGGAAACCTACGAGCAGTACTTC; CDR3aa: CAWSPGWETYEQYF
v_gene: TRBV6-1; abundance: many; j_gene: TRBJ1-5; d_gene: TRBD1; CDR3nt: TGTGCCAGCAGTGGAGATCCGGGACAGGGAAAGAATCAGCCCCAGCATTTT; CDR3aa: CASSGDPGQGKNQPQHF
v_gene: TRBV12-3/TRBV12-4; abundance: NA; j_gene: TRBJ2-7; d_gene: TRBD2; CDR3nt: TGTGCCAGCAGTGAATTGGTAGTAGCGGGAGGAACCTACGAGCAGTACTTC; CDR3aa: CASSELVVAGGTYEQYF
v_gene: TRBV29-1; abundance: many; j_gene: TRBJ2-7; d_gene: NA; CDR3nt: TGCAGCGTTGTAAGTGGGCAGGTCTCCTACGAGCAGTACTTC; CDR3aa: CSVVSGQVSYEQYF
v_gene: TRBV9; abundance: many; j_gene: TRBJ2-5; d_gene: NA; CDR3nt: TGTGCCAGCAGCGTAGGTGGGGACCCATCGTGGGAGACCCAGTACTTC; CDR3aa: CASSVGGDPSWETQYF
v_gene: TRBV3-1; abundance: few; j_gene: TRBJ1-5; d_gene: NA; CDR3nt: TGTGCCAGCAGCCTCGGGCTAAGACAGCCCCAGCATTTT; CDR3aa: CASSLGLRQPQHF
v_gene: TRBV6-1; abundance: few; j_gene: TRBJ1-2; d_gene: TRBD1; CDR3nt: TGTGCCAGCAGCCAACAGGGGGCACTTGGCTACACCTTC; CDR3aa: CASSQQGALGYTF
v_gene: TRBV2; abundance: many; j_gene: TRBJ1-5; d_gene: NA; CDR3nt: TGTGCCAGCAGTGAACCTCAGGGGCAGGGTCCCCGACAGCCCCAGCATTTT; CDR3aa: CASSEPQGQGPRQPQHF
v_gene: TRBV7-3; abundance: NA; j_gene: TRBJ2-3; d_gene: TRBD2; CDR3nt: TGTGCCAGCAGCCGCGGGACTAGCGGCACAGATACGCAGTATTTT; CDR3aa: CASSRGTSGTDTQYF
v_gene: TRBV3-1; abundance: many; j_gene: TRBJ2-5; d_gene: NA; CDR3nt: TGTGCCAGCAGCCGCGACGAGTTAAAGGGGGAGACCCAGTACTTC; CDR3aa: CASSRDELKGETQYF
v_gene: TRBV7-9; abundance: few; j_gene: TRBJ1-1; d_gene: NA; CDR3nt: TGTGCCAGCAGCTTAGCTATCCTCTCGAACACTGAAGCTTTCTTT; CDR3aa: CASSLAILSNTEAFF
v_gene: TRBV12-3/TRBV12-4; abundance: many; j_gene: TRBJ1-5; d_gene: TRBD1; CDR3nt: TGTGCCAGCAGTTTAGCGCTCAGAGGTTTTGGACAGGCGTCACCTAGGTGGCCCCAGCATTTT; CDR3aa: CASSLALRGFGQASPRWPQHF
v_gene: TRBV15; abundance: many; j_gene: TRBJ2-7; d_gene: TRBD2; CDR3nt: TGTGCCACCAGCAGACCGGGACTAGGCTCCTACGAGCAGTACTTC; CDR3aa: CATSRPGLGSYEQYF
v_gene: TRBV6-1; abundance: many; j_gene: TRBJ1-1; d_gene: NA; CDR3nt: TGTGCCGTCGGCCTCAGGAACACGGGTGAAGCTTTCTTT; CDR3aa: CAVGLRNTGEAFF
v_gene: TRBV7-2; abundance: many; j_gene: TRBJ2-5; d_gene: NA; CDR3nt: TGTGCCAGCAGCCAAATGGGGGAGACCCAGTACTTC; CDR3aa: CASSQMGETQYF
v_gene: TRBV28; abundance: many; j_gene: TRBJ2-4; d_gene: NA; CDR3nt: TGTGCCAGCAGTTCCAGAAGCCTAGCCAAAAACATTCAGTACTTC; CDR3aa: CASSSRSLAKNIQYF
v_gene: TRBV28; abundance: many; j_gene: TRBJ1-3; d_gene: NA; CDR3nt: TGTGCCAGCAGCCCCCTGTCTGCAACTGGAAACACCATATATTTT; CDR3aa: CASSPLSATGNTIYF
v_gene: TRBV10-3; abundance: NA; j_gene: TRBJ1-2; d_gene: NA; CDR3nt: TGTGCCATCAGTGAGTTCAGAGGCGACTATGGCTACACCTTC; CDR3aa: CAISEFRGDYGYTF
v_gene: TRBV24-1; abundance: many; j_gene: TRBJ1-5; d_gene: NA; CDR3nt: TGTGCCACCTTGAGGGGGGGCAAATATAGCAATCAGCCCCAGCATTTT; CDR3aa: CATLRGGKYSNQPQHF
v_gene: TRBV6-1; abundance: many; j_gene: TRBJ1-2; d_gene: NA; CDR3nt: TGTGCCAGCAGCCCCGCCGGACGGACCTATGGCTACACCTTC; CDR3aa: CASSPAGRTYGYTF
v_gene: TRBV12-3/TRBV12-4; abundance: NA; j_gene: TRBJ1-6; d_gene: NA; CDR3nt: TGTGCCAGCAGTCCGGCCTCGGGGAATTCACCCCTCCACTTT; CDR3aa: CASSPASGNSPLHF
v_gene: TRBV3-1; abundance: many; j_gene: TRBJ1-1; d_gene: NA; CDR3nt: TGTGCCAGCAGCCAAGGTGCGCTTAGGGACACTGAAGCTTTCTTT; CDR3aa: CASSQGALRDTEAFF
v_gene: TRBV7-2; abundance: many; j_gene: TRBJ1-5; d_gene: NA; CDR3nt: TGTGCCAGCAACTTGGACGGACAGTTCAATCAGCCCCAGCATTTT; CDR3aa: CASNLDGQFNQPQHF
v_gene: TRBV6-1; abundance: NA; j_gene: TRBJ1-1; d_gene: TRBD1; CDR3nt: TGTGCCAGCAGTGAGGGGACAGGGGGCGATGAAGCTTTCTTT; CDR3aa: CASSEGTGGDEAFF
v_gene: TRBV6-2/TRBV6-3; abundance: many; j_gene: TRBJ2-5; d_gene: NA; CDR3nt: TGTGCCAGCAGGACCCACGGAGAGACCCAGTACTTC; CDR3aa: CASRTHGETQYF
v_gene: TRBV7-9; abundance: many; j_gene: TRBJ1-6; d_gene: NA; CDR3nt: TGTGCCAGCAGCCCTGGGTGGCAGGGCTATAATTCACCCCTCCACTTT; CDR3aa: CASSPGWQGYNSPLHF
v_gene: TRBV10-3; abundance: NA; j_gene: TRBJ2-2; d_gene: TRBD2; CDR3nt: TGTGCCATCAGATCGGGACTAGCGGGAGTAGAAGACACCGGGGAGCTGTTTTTT; CDR3aa: CAIRSGLAGVEDTGELFF
v_gene: TRBV11-2; abundance: many; j_gene: TRBJ1-5; d_gene: TRBD1; CDR3nt: TGTGCCAGCAGCTTGGGACAGGTAGGGCATCAGCCCCAGCATTTT; CDR3aa: CASSLGQVGHQPQHF
v_gene: TRBV7-2; abundance: many; j_gene: TRBJ2-7; d_gene: NA; CDR3nt: TGTGCCAGCAGCTTAAGGGACTCCACCTCCTACGAGCAGTACTTC; CDR3aa: CASSLRDSTSYEQYF
v_gene: TRBV12-3/TRBV12-4; abundance: few; j_gene: TRBJ2-7; d_gene: NA; CDR3nt: TGTGCCAGCAGTAGTAGCGGCCGGCCCAGACCCTACGAGCAGTACTTC; CDR3aa: CASSSSGRPRPYEQYF
v_gene: TRBV28; abundance: NA; j_gene: TRBJ2-7; d_gene: TRBD1; CDR3nt: TGTGCCAGCACCTCGAGGGGGCGAGGATCCTACGAGCAGTACTTC; CDR3aa: CASTSRGRGSYEQYF
v_gene: TRBV6-5; abundance: once; j_gene: TRBJ2-7; d_gene: TRBD2; CDR3nt: TGTGCCAGCAGTTACTCTGGCGCTCCGGGACTAGCGGGCGAGCAGTACTTC; CDR3aa: CASSYSGAPGLAGEQYF
v_gene: TRBV6-5; abundance: many; j_gene: TRBJ1-2; d_gene: NA; CDR3nt: TGTGCCAGCAGTCTGCAGGGGCCACACTATGGCTACACCTTC; CDR3aa: CASSLQGPHYGYTF
v_gene: TRBV15; abundance: many; j_gene: TRBJ1-6; d_gene: NA; CDR3nt: TGTGCCACCAGCAGAGGGAGGGCCGGGACCGATTCACCCCTCCACTTT; CDR3aa: CATSRGRAGTDSPLHF
v_gene: TRBV6-1; abundance: NA; j_gene: TRBJ1-1; d_gene: TRBD1; CDR3nt: TGTGCCAGCACCAACGGACAGGCCTCGTGGACTGAAGCTTTCTTT; CDR3aa: CASTNGQASWTEAFF
v_gene: TRBV6-1; abundance: once; j_gene: TRBJ1-6; d_gene: NA; CDR3nt: TGTGCCAGCAGTGGGGTGACTACAGGGATGAATTCACCCCTCCACTTT; CDR3aa: CASSGVTTGMNSPLHF
v_gene: TRBV19; abundance: NA; j_gene: TRBJ2-2; d_gene: TRBD1; CDR3nt: TGTGCCAGTAGTATAAGACAGGGGGCCGGGGAGCTGTGTTTT; CDR3aa: CASSIRQGAGELCF
v_gene: TRBV12-3/TRBV12-4; abundance: many; j_gene: TRBJ2-5; d_gene: NA; CDR3nt: TGTGCCAGCAGGAGACTAGATCCAGAGACCCAGTACTTC; CDR3aa: CASRRLDPETQYF
v_gene: TRBV9; abundance: many; j_gene: TRBJ2-7; d_gene: NA; CDR3nt: TGTGCCAGCAGCCGGGAGTCCACAGTTCTCTACGAGCAGTACTTC; CDR3aa: CASSRESTVLYEQYF
v_gene: TRBV14; abundance: NA; j_gene: TRBJ2-2; d_gene: NA; CDR3nt: TGTGCCAGCAGCCAAGAAATAGGGGCCGGGGAGCTGTTTTTT; CDR3aa: CASSQEIGAGELFF
v_gene: TRBV29-1; abundance: NA; j_gene: TRBJ2-5; d_gene: NA; CDR3nt: TGCAGCGTTGAATCCGGGGCGGGAGAGACCCAGTACTTC; CDR3aa: CSVESGAGETQYF
v_gene: TRBV12-3/TRBV12-4; abundance: many; j_gene: TRBJ1-1; d_gene: NA; CDR3nt: TGTGCCAGCAGTTTGGGGCAGAACCAAGCTTTCTTT; CDR3aa: CASSLGQNQAFF